The TCR beta chain described here comes from a study of T cells after yellow fever vaccination. CDR1 and CDR2 (germline): SQVTM, ANQGSEA. The length of the CDR3 is 13 residues. V lost 4 bases to trimming and J lost 5 bases, with 14 bases between them. Study-level results: Among all clonotypes, a small share was observed in both CD4 and CD8 compartments.

In making TCR cDNA, 5'RACE template switching added a universal primer site and UMIs to it. TCRdb ran MiXCR on the 5' RACE reads and lists one entry per CDR3 protein. The data contain more than 300,000 distinct CDR3 sequences, about 10% of them singletons. With respect to this clonotype: The antigen is unknown.

The material was CD4+ T cells sorted from PBMCs, obtained 45 days after the yellow fever booster vaccination. V and J are TRBV29-1 and TRBJ1-1; D possibly corresponds to TRBD1 (5 bases). The source of this sequence is a man aged 18 to 29 who received the YFV17D yellow fever vaccine. CDR3 amino acids: CSVGTQEGTEAFF. The CDR3 bases are TGCAGCGTTGGGACACAGGAGGGAACTGAAGCTTTCTTT.